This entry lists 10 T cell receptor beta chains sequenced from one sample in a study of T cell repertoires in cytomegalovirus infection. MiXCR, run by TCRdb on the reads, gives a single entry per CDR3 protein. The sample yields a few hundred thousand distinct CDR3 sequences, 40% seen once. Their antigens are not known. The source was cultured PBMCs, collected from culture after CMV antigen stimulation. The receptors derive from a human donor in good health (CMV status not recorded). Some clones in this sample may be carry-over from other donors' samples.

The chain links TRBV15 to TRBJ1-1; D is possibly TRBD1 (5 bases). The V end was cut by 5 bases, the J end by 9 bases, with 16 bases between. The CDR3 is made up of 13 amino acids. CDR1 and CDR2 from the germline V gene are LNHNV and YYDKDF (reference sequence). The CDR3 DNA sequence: TGTGCCACCAGCGAAGGCCCCAGGGCCAAAGCTTTCTTT. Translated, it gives CATSEGPRAKAFF.

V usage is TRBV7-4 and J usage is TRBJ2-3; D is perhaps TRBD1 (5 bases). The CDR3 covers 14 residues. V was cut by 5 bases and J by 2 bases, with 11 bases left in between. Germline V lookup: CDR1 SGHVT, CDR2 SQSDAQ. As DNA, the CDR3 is TGTGCCAGCAGCCCCTCAGGGCTCACAGATACGCAGTATTTT. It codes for CASSPSGLTDTQYF.

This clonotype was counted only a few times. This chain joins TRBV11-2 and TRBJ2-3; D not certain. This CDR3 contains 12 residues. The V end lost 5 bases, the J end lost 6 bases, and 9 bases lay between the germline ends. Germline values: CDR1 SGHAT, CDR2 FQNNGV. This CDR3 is CASSLFLDTQYF. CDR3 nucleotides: TGTGCCAGCAGCCTGTTCTTGGATACGCAGTATTTT.

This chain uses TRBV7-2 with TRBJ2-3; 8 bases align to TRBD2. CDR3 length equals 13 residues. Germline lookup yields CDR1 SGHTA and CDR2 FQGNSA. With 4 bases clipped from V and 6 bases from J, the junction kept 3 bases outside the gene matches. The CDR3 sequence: CASSSERGDTQYF. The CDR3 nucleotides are TGTGCCAGCAGCTCGGAGCGGGGGGATACGCAGTATTTT.

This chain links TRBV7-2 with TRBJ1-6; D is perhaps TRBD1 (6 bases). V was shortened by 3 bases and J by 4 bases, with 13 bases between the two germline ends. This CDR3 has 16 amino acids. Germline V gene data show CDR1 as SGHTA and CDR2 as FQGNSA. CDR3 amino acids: CASSFRGARYNSPLHF. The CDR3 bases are TGTGCCAGCAGCTTCCGGGGGGCGCGTTATAATTCACCCCTCCACTTT.

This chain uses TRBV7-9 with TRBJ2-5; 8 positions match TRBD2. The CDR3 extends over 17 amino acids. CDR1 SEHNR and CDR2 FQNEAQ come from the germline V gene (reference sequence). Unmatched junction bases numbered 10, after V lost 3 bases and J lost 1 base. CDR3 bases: TGTGCCAGCAGCTTGGCGTCTGCGGGAGGATTCCAAGAGACCCAGTACTTC. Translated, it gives CASSLASAGGFQETQYF.

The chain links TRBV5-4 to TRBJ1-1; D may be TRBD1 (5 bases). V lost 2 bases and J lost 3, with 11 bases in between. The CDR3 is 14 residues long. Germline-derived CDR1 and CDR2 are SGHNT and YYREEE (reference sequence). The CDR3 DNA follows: TGTGCCAGCAGCTTCGACAGAAGATACACTGAAGCTTTCTTT. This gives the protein CASSFDRRYTEAFF.

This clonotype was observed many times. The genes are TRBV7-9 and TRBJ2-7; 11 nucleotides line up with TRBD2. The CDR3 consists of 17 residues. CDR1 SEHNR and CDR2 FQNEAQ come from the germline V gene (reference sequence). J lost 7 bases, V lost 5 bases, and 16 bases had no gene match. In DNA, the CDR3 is TGTGCCAGCAGCCCAGATCCCGGGACTAGCGGTGAAGAGGAGCAGTACTTC. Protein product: CASSPDPGTSGEEEQYF.

The CDR3 sequence is CSARWQGNQPQHF. Here the CDR3 DNA reads TGCAGTGCTAGATGGCAGGGGAATCAGCCCCAGCATTTT. The chain combines TRBV20-1 with TRBJ1-5; TRBD1 might be the D (6 bases). This CDR3 comprises 13 residues. Germline V CDR1 and CDR2: DFQATT, SNEGSKA (reference sequence). Trimming stripped 2 bases from V and 4 bases from J, with 9 bases between.

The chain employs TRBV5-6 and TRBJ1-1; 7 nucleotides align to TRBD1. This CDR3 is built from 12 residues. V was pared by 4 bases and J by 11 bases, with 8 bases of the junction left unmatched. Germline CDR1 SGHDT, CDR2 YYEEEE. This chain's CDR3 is CASSPGGQRAFF. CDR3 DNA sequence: TGTGCCAGCAGCCCAGGGGGTCAGAGGGCTTTCTTT.